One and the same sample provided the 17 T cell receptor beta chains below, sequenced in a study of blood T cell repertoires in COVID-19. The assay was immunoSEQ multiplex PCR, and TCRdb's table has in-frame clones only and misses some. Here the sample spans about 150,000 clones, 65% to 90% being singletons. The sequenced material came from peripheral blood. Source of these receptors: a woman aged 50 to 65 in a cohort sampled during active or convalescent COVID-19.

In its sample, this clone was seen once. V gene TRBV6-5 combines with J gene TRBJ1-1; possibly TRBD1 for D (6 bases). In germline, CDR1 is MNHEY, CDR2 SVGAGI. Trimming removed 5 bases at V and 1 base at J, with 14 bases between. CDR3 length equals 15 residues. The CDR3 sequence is CASSNREGGNTEAFF. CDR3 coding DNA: TGTGCCAGCAGTAACAGGGAGGGTGGGAACACTGAAGCTTTCTTT.

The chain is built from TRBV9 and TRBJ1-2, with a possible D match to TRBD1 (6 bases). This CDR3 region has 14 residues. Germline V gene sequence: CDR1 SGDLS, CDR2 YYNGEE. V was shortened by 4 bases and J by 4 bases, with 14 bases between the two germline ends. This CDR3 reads CASSPPQGSYGYTF. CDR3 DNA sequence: TGTGCCAGCAGCCCACCCCAGGGGAGCTATGGCTACACCTTC.

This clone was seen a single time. The CDR3 spells CASSLGPGGYTF. The CDR3 DNA sequence: TGTGCCAGCAGCTTGGGTCCAGGGGGCTACACCTTC. The J gene is TRBJ1-2, the V gene TRBV5-6; tentative D call: TRBD1 (5 bases). Germline CDR1 reads SGHDT; CDR2 reads YYEEEE. V was clipped by 0 bases and J by 8 bases, with 8 bases between them. This CDR3 contains 12 residues.

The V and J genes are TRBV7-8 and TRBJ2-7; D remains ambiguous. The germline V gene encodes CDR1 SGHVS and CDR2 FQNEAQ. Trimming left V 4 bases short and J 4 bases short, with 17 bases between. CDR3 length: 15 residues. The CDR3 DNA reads TGTGCCAGCAGCTCCAGCTGGATTCAGGTATACGAGCAGTACTTC. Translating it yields CASSSSWIQVYEQYF. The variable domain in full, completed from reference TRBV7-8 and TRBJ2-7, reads GAGVSQSPRYKVAKRGQDVALRCDPISGHVSLFWYQQALGQGPEFLTYFQNEAQLDKSGLPSDRFFAERPEGSVSTLKIQRTQQEDSAVYLCASSSSWIQVYEQYFGPGTRLTVT.

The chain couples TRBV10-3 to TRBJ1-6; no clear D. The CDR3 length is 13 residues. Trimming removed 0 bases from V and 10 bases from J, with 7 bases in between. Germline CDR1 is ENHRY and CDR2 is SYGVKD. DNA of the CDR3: TGTGCCATCAGTGAGTCACAGCAATCACCCCTCCACTTT. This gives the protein CAISESQQSPLHF.

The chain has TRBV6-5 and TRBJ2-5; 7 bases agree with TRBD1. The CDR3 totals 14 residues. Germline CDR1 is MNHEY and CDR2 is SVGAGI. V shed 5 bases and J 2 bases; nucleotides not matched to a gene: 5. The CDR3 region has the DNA TGTGCCAGCAGTCGGGGACAGTATCAAGAGACCCAGTACTTC. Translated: CASSRGQYQETQYF.

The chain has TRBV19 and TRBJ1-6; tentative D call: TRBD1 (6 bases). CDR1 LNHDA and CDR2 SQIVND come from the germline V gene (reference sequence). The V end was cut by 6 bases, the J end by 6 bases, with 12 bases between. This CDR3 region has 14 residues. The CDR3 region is CASRADRANSPLHF. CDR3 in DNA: TGTGCCAGTAGGGCGGACAGAGCTAATTCACCCCTCCACTTT.

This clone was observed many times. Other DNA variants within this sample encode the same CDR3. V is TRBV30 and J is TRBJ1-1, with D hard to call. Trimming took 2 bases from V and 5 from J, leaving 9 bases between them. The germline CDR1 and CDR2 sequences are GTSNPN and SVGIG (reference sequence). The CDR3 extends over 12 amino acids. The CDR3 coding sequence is TGTGCCTGGAGTCCGGTCGGGACTGAAGCTTTCTTT. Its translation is CAWSPVGTEAFF. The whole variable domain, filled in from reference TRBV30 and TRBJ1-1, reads SQTIHQWPATLVQPVGSPLSLECTVEGTSNPNLYWYRQAAGRGLQLLFYSVGIGQISSEVPQNLSASRPQDRQFILSSKKLLLSDSGFYLCAWSPVGTEAFFGQGTRLTVV.

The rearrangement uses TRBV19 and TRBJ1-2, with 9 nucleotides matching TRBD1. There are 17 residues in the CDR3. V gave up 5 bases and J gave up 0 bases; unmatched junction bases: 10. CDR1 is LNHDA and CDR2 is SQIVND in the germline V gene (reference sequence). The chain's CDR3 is CASSFGGTGRPNYGYTF. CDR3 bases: TGTGCCAGTAGTTTTGGGGGGACAGGGCGGCCTAACTATGGCTACACCTTC.

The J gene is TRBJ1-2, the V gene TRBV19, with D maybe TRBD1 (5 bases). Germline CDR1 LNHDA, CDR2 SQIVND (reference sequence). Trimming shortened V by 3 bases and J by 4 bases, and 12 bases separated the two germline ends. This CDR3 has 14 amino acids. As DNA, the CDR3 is TGTGCCAGTAGTATCACAGGCCTAAGCTATGGCTACACCTTC. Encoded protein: CASSITGLSYGYTF.

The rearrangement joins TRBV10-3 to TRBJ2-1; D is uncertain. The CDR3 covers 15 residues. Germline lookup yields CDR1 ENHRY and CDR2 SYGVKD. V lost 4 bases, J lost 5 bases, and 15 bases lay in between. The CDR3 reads CAISVYLYTDNEQFF. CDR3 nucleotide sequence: TGTGCCATCAGTGTCTACCTGTATACGGACAATGAGCAGTTCTTC.

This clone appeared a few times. CDR3 amino acids: CASSLGPSYYGYTF. In DNA, the CDR3 is TGTGCCAGCAGCTTAGGGCCCTCGTACTATGGCTACACCTTC. The chain has TRBV7-8 and TRBJ1-2; D is unclear. V was shortened by 1 base and J by 3 bases, with 9 bases between the two germline ends. The CDR3 extends over 14 amino acids. Germline CDR1 SGHVS, CDR2 FQNEAQ.

The CDR3 region is CASSPQVLYGYTF. The DNA for the CDR3 is TGTGCCAGCAGTCCACAGGTCCTCTATGGCTACACCTTC. V and J are TRBV12-3 or TRBV12-4 and TRBJ1-2; TRBD1 might be the D (5 bases). Trimming took 5 bases from V and 4 from J, leaving 11 bases between them. This CDR3 has 13 amino acids.

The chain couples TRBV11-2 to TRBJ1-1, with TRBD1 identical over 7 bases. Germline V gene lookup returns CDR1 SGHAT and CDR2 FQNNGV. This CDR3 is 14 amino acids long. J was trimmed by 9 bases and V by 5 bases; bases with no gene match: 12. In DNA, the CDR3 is TGTGCCAGCAGCACCCGGACAGGTAACCAGCAAGCTTTCTTT. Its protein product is CASSTRTGNQQAFF.

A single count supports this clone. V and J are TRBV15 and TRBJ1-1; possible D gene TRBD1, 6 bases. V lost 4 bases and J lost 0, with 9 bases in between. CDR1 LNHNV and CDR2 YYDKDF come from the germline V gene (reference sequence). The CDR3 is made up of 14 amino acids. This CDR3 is CATSKTGMNTEAFF. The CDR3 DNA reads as TGTGCCACCAGCAAAACAGGGATGAACACTGAAGCTTTCTTT.

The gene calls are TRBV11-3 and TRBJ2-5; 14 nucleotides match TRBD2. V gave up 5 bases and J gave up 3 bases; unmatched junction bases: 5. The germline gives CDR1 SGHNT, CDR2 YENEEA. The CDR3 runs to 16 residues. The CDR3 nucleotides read TGTGCCAGCAGCCCGGGGACTAGCGGGGGAGAAGAGACCCAGTACTTC. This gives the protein CASSPGTSGGEETQYF.

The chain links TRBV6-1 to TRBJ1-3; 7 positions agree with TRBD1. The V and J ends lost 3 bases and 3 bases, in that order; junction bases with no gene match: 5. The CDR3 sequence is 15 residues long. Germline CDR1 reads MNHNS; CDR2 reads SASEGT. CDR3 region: CASSDQTGIGNTIYF. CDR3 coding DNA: TGTGCCAGCAGTGACCAGACAGGGATTGGAAACACCATATATTTT.